The T cell receptor (beta chain) under discussion was sequenced for a study of T cell responses to AZD1222 COVID-19 vaccine. In regard to this clone: The target antigen is unknown.

CDR1 and CDR2 from the germline V gene are SGHVS and FQNEAQ. V gave up 1 base and J gave up 3 bases, with 22 bases separating them. The length of the CDR3 is 18 residues. Findings and caveats of the study: It was only a handful of AZD1222 recipients who were seropositive at baseline. Clonal diversity may have been underestimated, and the donors were mostly white British, with more females than males. Repertoires were obtained solely post-peak T cell response. Unmutated variant regions reportedly attract nearly half of all spike-specific TCRs.

Sequenced by immunoSEQ multiplex PCR; TCRdb stores in-frame clones only, minus some. In the table there are 150,000 or so clones, 93% of which are singletons. The rearrangement uses TRBV7-8 and TRBJ2-7, with D perhaps matching TRBD2 (6 bases). Source: peripheral blood, taken on day 0 of MenACWY control vaccination. The TCR comes from an adult in good health. CDR3 protein: CASSLVFGGTEDSYEQYF. CDR3 DNA sequence: TGTGCCAGCAGCTTAGTTTTTGGGGGGACCGAAGACAGCTACGAGCAGTACTTC.